These 3 T cell receptor beta chains came from one sample sequenced in a study of blood T cells in healthy people across ages. PCR was performed a second time for roughly 7 to 12 cycles using a sample-barcoded 5' primer and a J-beta primer mix. TCRdb re-derived calls from the 5' RACE reads in MiXCR, one entry per CDR3 protein. The sample lists about 280,000 distinct CDR3 sequences; 27% were seen once. The specimen sequenced was blood. The origin of the receptors is a woman in her sixties or seventies in good health.

The chain uses TRBV7-9 and TRBJ2-2; a possible D gene is TRBD2 (5 bases). This CDR3 spans 13 amino acids. Trimming cost V 5 bases and J 3 bases, with 7 bases left between them. Per the germline V gene, CDR1 is SEHNR and CDR2 is FQNEAQ (reference sequence). DNA for the CDR3: TGTGCCAGCAGCCCCGGGGACACCGGGGAGCTGTTTTTT. Translated: CASSPGDTGELFF.

This clonotype was seen a handful of times. The CDR3 loop reads CSASTDYQETQYF. The DNA for the CDR3 is TGCAGTGCTTCGACGGATTACCAAGAGACCCAGTACTTC. V usage is TRBV20-1 and J usage is TRBJ2-5; D gene unclear. The CDR3 is 13 amino acids. V was shortened by 5 bases and J by 0 bases, with 10 bases between the two germline ends. Germline V gene sequence: CDR1 DFQATT, CDR2 SNEGSKA (reference sequence).

V usage is TRBV21-1 and J usage is TRBJ1-4; TRBD1, the table's D call, lacks a check against the DNA. TRBV21-1 is a recognized pseudogene. The CDR3 sequence is 14 residues long. This CDR3 is CASSSPDLREKLFF. DNA of the CDR3: TGTGCCAGCAGCAGCCCGGACCTAAGGGAAAAACTGTTTTTT.